This TCR beta chain derives from a study of technical replicates of blood from several donors. Assay: immunoSEQ multiplex PCR; the TCRdb copy retains only in-frame clones and omits some. This sample yields more than 90,000 clones, of which nearly 96% are seen a single time; approximately 0.2% belongs to the top ten. The germline gives CDR1 SNHLY, CDR2 FYNNEI. With 6 bases clipped from V and 2 bases from J, the junction kept 14 bases outside the gene matches. This CDR3 contains 17 residues. The sample consisted of T cells isolated from PBMCs. The TCR sequence derives from a human donor in good health. The genes are TRBV2 and TRBJ2-3; 7 bases fit TRBD2. This CDR3 is CASSPRPGTTSTDTQYF. The CDR3, as DNA: TGTGCCAGCAGCCCCAGACCCGGGACTACTTCCACAGATACGCAGTATTTT.